The 23 T cell receptor beta chains listed next were all sequenced from one sample in a study of blood T cell repertoires in COVID-19 (dated by TCRdb to 2020 to 2021). To prepare the library, the immunoSEQ multiplex PCR assay was applied. Imported from immuneACCESS, the table was reduced by TCRdb to in-frame sequences with V and J called. These copies leave out some clones; in studies compared against another copy, an unresolved V gene accounts for under half, and the cause of the remainder is not known. Counted in this sample were hundreds of thousands of clones; roughly 90% of them appeared once. The ten largest make up 3% of the sample. The sample was peripheral blood. Receptors were obtained from a woman aged 25 to 39 with COVID-19, enrolled during active disease.

Only a few counts were recorded for this clone. This chain joins TRBV12-3 or TRBV12-4 and TRBJ1-3; no firm D call. Trimming removed 10 bases at V and 7 bases at J, with 17 bases between. CDR3 length: 13 amino acids. The CDR3 protein is CANAKGARNTIYF. CDR3 bases: TGTGCCAACGCCAAGGGAGCACGGAACACCATATATTTT.

The chain couples TRBV24-1 to TRBJ2-1; perhaps TRBD2 as D (6 bases). The CDR3 totals 16 residues. V was shortened by 4 bases and J by 0 bases, with 12 bases between the two germline ends. Germline V lookup: CDR1 KGHDR, CDR2 SFDVKD. The CDR3 here is CATSEGGGTSYNEQFF. The CDR3 DNA reads TGTGCCACCAGTGAAGGCGGCGGGACCTCCTACAATGAGCAGTTCTTC.

The chain links TRBV28 to TRBJ1-4, with D maybe TRBD1 (5 bases). V gave up 7 bases and J gave up 5 bases, with 17 bases separating them. This CDR3 comprises 15 residues. In germline, CDR1 is MDHEN, CDR2 SYDVKM. CDR3 nucleotide sequence: TGTGCCAGCACCTCCCAGGGTGCAGGGAATGAAAAACTGTTTTTT. It yields the protein CASTSQGAGNEKLFF.

This chain's CDR3 is CASRKGQGNTGELFF. CDR3 bases: TGTGCCAGCAGGAAGGGGCAGGGGAACACCGGGGAGCTGTTTTTT. V usage is TRBV7-8 and J usage is TRBJ2-2; the D gene is possibly TRBD1 (5 bases). The CDR3 has 15 amino acids. Germline values: CDR1 SGHVS, CDR2 FQNEAQ. The V and J ends lost 6 bases and 1 base respectively, with 12 bases between them.

The chain carries TRBV9 and TRBJ2-1; 9 bases map to TRBD2. Trimming took 3 bases from V and 9 from J; bases not matched to a gene: 7. CDR1 and CDR2 (germline): SGDLS, YYNGEE. The CDR3 is 14 residues long. The CDR3 sequence is CASSAGGSGSEQFF. In nucleotides, the CDR3 is TGTGCCAGCAGCGCCGGAGGTAGCGGGAGTGAGCAGTTCTTC.

In its sample, this clone was seen once. The chain recombines TRBV28 with TRBJ1-1, with D maybe TRBD1 (6 bases). The CDR3 is 13 residues long. The ends were cut back, 5 bases at V and 11 bases at J, with 18 bases in the middle. The germline V gene has CDR1 MDHEN and CDR2 SYDVKM. CDR3 loop: CASSPAGATSAFF. The CDR3 coding sequence is TGTGCCAGCAGTCCCGCAGGGGCCACGTCCGCTTTCTTT.

The J gene is TRBJ1-2, the V gene TRBV7-9; 8 bases agree with TRBD1. CDR3 length: 17 residues. V trimming: 5 bases; J trimming: 1 base; junction bases outside the gene matches: 12. Per germline, CDR1 SEHNR and CDR2 FQNEAQ (reference sequence). The DNA of the CDR3 is TGTGCCAGCAGCCGCGGGACAGGACGCGATGGTAACTATGGCTACACCTTC. Its protein is CASSRGTGRDGNYGYTF.

This chain links TRBV19 with TRBJ1-2; possibly TRBD1 for D (5 bases). V lost 5 bases and J 4 bases, leaving 17 bases between the germline ends. CDR3 length: 15 amino acids. Per germline, CDR1 LNHDA and CDR2 SQIVND (reference sequence). The CDR3 sequence is CASSSLRVPFYGYTF. The CDR3 DNA is TGTGCCAGTAGTTCCCTCAGGGTCCCCTTCTATGGCTACACCTTC.

The chain carries TRBV13 and TRBJ2-3; 8 bases are a match to TRBD2. The germline V gene encodes CDR1 PRHDT and CDR2 FYEKMQ (reference sequence). V lost 0 bases, J lost 12 bases, and 2 bases stayed unmatched. The CDR3 consists of 12 residues. For the CDR3, the DNA is TGTGCCAGCAGCTTAGGGACTAGCGTTCAGTATTTT. Encoded protein: CASSLGTSVQYF. The whole variable domain, remainder taken from reference TRBV13 and TRBJ2-3, is AAGVIQSPRHLIKEKRETATLKCYPIPRHDTVYWYQQGPGQDPQFLISFYEKMQSDKGSIPDRFSAQQFSDYHSELNMSSLELGDSALYFCASSLGTSVQYFGPGTRLTVL.

V and J are TRBV18 and TRBJ1-1; tentative D call: TRBD1 (6 bases). This CDR3 is built from 15 residues. The ends were cut back, 7 bases at V and 0 bases at J, with 15 bases in the middle. In germline, CDR1 is KGHSH, CDR2 LQKENI. The CDR3: CASLPPTGVNTEAFF. The CDR3 DNA is TGTGCCAGCTTACCTCCGACAGGTGTGAACACTGAAGCTTTCTTT.

This CDR3 is CASSTGAPGRNEQFF. For the CDR3, the DNA is TGTGCCAGCAGCACAGGGGCCCCCGGACGCAATGAGCAGTTCTTC. This sequence joins TRBV13 and TRBJ2-1; 7 bases are a match to TRBD1. Germline CDR1 PRHDT, CDR2 FYEKMQ (reference sequence). With V trimmed by 5 bases and J by 6 bases, 10 bases remained unmatched. The CDR3 consists of 15 residues. Based on the CDR3 plus reference TRBV13 and TRBJ2-1, the full variable domain is AAGVIQSPRHLIKEKRETATLKCYPIPRHDTVYWYQQGPGQDPQFLISFYEKMQSDKGSIPDRFSAQQFSDYHSELNMSSLELGDSALYFCASSTGAPGRNEQFFGPGTRLTVL.

V gene TRBV28 combines with J gene TRBJ2-7, with a possible D match to TRBD1 (6 bases). Germline-derived CDR1 and CDR2 are MDHEN and SYDVKM. V lost 2 bases and J 4 bases, leaving 15 bases between the germline ends. The CDR3 has 15 residues. CDR3 sequence reads: CASSLKAGRGYEQYF. The CDR3 nucleotides are TGTGCCAGCAGTTTAAAGGCGGGCAGGGGTTACGAGCAGTACTTC.

The rearrangement links TRBV19 to TRBJ1-2; tentative D call: TRBD1 (6 bases). Trimming stripped 8 bases from V and 4 bases from J, with 14 bases between. This CDR3 spans 13 amino acids. The germline CDR1 and CDR2 sequences are LNHDA and SQIVND (reference sequence). This CDR3 is CASATTGSYGYTF. CDR3 sequence (DNA): TGTGCCAGTGCCACCACAGGGTCCTATGGCTACACCTTC.

The rearrangement links TRBV7-2 to TRBJ1-4; 10 nucleotides match TRBD1. CDR1 is SGHTA and CDR2 is FQGNSA in the germline V gene. The CDR3 sequence is 14 residues long. Trimming took 5 bases from V and 7 from J; bases not matched to a gene: 4. The chain's CDR3 is CASSVRDRGEKLFF. The CDR3 DNA reads as TGTGCCAGCAGCGTCCGGGACAGGGGTGAAAAACTGTTTTTT.

The genes are TRBV7-2 and TRBJ1-5, with D perhaps matching TRBD1 (5 bases). V lost 3 bases, J lost 0 bases, and 12 bases lay in between. Germline assignment: CDR1 SGHTA and CDR2 FQGNSA. This CDR3 has 16 amino acids. DNA of the CDR3: TGTGCCAGCAGCTTCTCGACAGCTAATAGCAATCAGCCCCAGCATTTT. This translates into CASSFSTANSNQPQHF.

V is TRBV6-5 and J is TRBJ1-5, with D maybe TRBD1 (5 bases). V was cut by 6 bases and J by 2 bases, with 8 bases left in between. The CDR3 has 13 residues. Germline CDR1 is MNHEY and CDR2 is SVGAGI. The CDR3 protein is CASSSRGNQPQHF. The CDR3, as DNA: TGTGCCAGCAGCAGCAGGGGCAATCAGCCCCAGCATTTT.

J is TRBJ2-1 and V is TRBV4-3; 7 bases agree with TRBD1. The J segment lost 5 bases and the V segment lost 4 bases, leaving 17 bases of the junction unmatched. The CDR3 length is 18 residues. Germline CDR1 and CDR2: LGHNA and YSLEER. The CDR3 region is CASSPDTGARGLDNEQFF. CDR3 nucleotides: TGCGCCAGCAGCCCCGACACCGGAGCGAGGGGGCTGGACAATGAGCAGTTCTTC.

This chain links TRBV28 with TRBJ2-7, with 7 nucleotides matching TRBD1. CDR1 and CDR2 (germline): MDHEN, SYDVKM. This CDR3 spans 16 amino acids. Losses at the gene ends were 4 bases for V and 6 bases for J; bases not matched to a gene: 15. Here the CDR3 reads CASSSTFRQGLSEQYF. CDR3 nucleotides: TGTGCCAGCAGTTCGACCTTCAGACAGGGCCTGAGCGAGCAGTACTTC.

The chain couples TRBV4-1 to TRBJ1-3; D possibly corresponds to TRBD1 (5 bases). This CDR3 is built from 16 residues. Trimming removed 2 bases from V and 2 bases from J, with 13 bases in between. Per germline, CDR1 MGHRA and CDR2 YSYEKL. In DNA form, the CDR3 reads TGCGCCAGCAGCCAACCCGGACACACTGCTGGAAACACCATATATTTT. Its protein is CASSQPGHTAGNTIYF.

This sequence joins TRBV2 and TRBJ2-1; TRBD2 aligns across 10 bases. The CDR3 contains 14 residues. V dropped 5 bases and J dropped 8; count of bases not matched to a gene: 6. In germline, CDR1 is SNHLY, CDR2 FYNNEI. The CDR3 loop reads CASSRTSGIYEQFF. The CDR3 nucleotides read TGTGCCAGCAGTAGGACTAGCGGTATTTATGAGCAGTTCTTC.

The chain joins TRBV27 to TRBJ1-1; D possibly corresponds to TRBD1 (5 bases). Trimming pared 5 bases from V and 1 base from J, leaving 14 bases between. Germline CDR1 reads MNHEY; CDR2 reads SMNVEV (reference sequence). This CDR3 spans 15 amino acids. The DNA for the CDR3 is TGTGCCAGCAGTCCCCACCCCGGGGGGAACACTGAAGCTTTCTTT. Protein sequence: CASSPHPGGNTEAFF.

The chain is built from TRBV4-3 and TRBJ2-7; 7 nucleotides align to TRBD2. This CDR3 comprises 13 residues. Germline loops: CDR1 LGHNA, CDR2 YSLEER. Trimming at V came to 0 bases and at J to 5 bases, leaving 1 base not matched to a gene. The CDR3 here is CASSQEGGDEQYF. The CDR3 bases are TGCGCCAGCAGCCAAGAGGGAGGGGACGAGCAGTACTTC.

The DNA for the CDR3 is TGTGCCAGCAGTGGGACAGGGGATCCTGAAGCTTTCTTT. This gives the protein CASSGTGDPEAFF. J is TRBJ1-1 and V is TRBV2; the match to TRBD1 covers 9 bases. The CDR3 extends over 13 amino acids. The junction had 3 bases not matched to a gene; V was cut back by 4 bases and J by 6 bases. The V gene's germline CDR1 is SNHLY and CDR2 FYNNEI.